The rows below give T cell receptor beta chains drawn from one sample of a study of response to subunit inactivated influenza vaccine. TCRdb re-called the RT-PCR reads with MiXCR, one entry per CDR3 protein. The data hold 800,000 to 1,000,000 distinct CDR3 sequences, with 21% observed a single time. The sample in question was PBMCs from blood, obtained 4 to 6 days after vaccination. These TCRs come from a man in his fifties who received an inactivated influenza vaccine. CDR3s include the opening cysteine and the closing phenylalanine or tryptophan. The D gene is left open where the match is weak. Only part of the rows carry a size: once, few, many, or a class if the clone is expanded.

- | TRBJ2-1 | few | TRBV4-2 | CASSQEGAGNYNEQFF | TGTGCCAGCAGCCAAGAGGGGGCGGGGAATTACAATGAGCAGTTCTTC
- | TRBJ2-2 | few | TRBV28 | CASKDYANTGELFF | TGTGCCAGCAAGGACTACGCGAACACCGGGGAGCTGTTTTTT
TRBD2 | TRBJ2-7 | - | TRBV20-1 | CSARGIAGSFAGEQYF | TGCAGTGCTAGAGGTATAGCGGGGAGCTTTGCAGGCGAGCAGTACTTC
- | TRBJ1-1 | - | TRBV10-3 | CASLRAANTEAFF | TGTGCCAGTTTAAGGGCGGCCAACACTGAAGCTTTCTTT
TRBD1 | TRBJ2-5 | - | TRBV6-2/TRBV6-3 | CASSYSPGQGKETQYF | TGTGCCAGCAGTTACTCCCCTGGACAGGGGAAAGAGACCCAGTACTTC
- | TRBJ1-4 | many | TRBV11-2 | CASSFVRSATNEKLFF | TGTGCCAGCAGCTTTGTGCGCAGTGCAACTAATGAAAAACTGTTTTTT
TRBD2 | TRBJ2-5 | - | TRBV11-1 | CASSLRPGTSGGGETQYF | TGTGCCAGCAGCTTACGACCCGGGACTAGCGGGGGAGGAGAGACCCAGTACTTC
TRBD2 | TRBJ2-3 | - | TRBV7-8 | CASGSSGSIGDTQYF | TGTGCCAGCGGCTCTAGCGGGAGTATAGGAGATACGCAGTATTTT
TRBD1 | TRBJ2-5 | - | TRBV29-1 | CSYEDRDKVKETQYF | TGCAGCTACGAGGACAGGGATAAAGTGAAAGAGACCCAGTACTTC
- | TRBJ2-2 | - | TRBV12-3/TRBV12-4 | CASSLEGGGFGELFF | TGTGCCAGCAGTTTAGAAGGGGGGGGCTTCGGGGAGCTGTTTTTT
TRBD2 | TRBJ2-1 | - | TRBV9 | CASSAPKTAGGPYNEQFF | TGTGCCAGCAGCGCCCCCAAAACGGCGGGAGGGCCCTACAATGAGCAGTTCTTC
- | TRBJ2-3 | few | TRBV6-4 | CASSDEAGQHTDTQYF | TGTGCCAGCAGTGACGAGGCGGGACAGCACACAGATACGCAGTATTTT
- | TRBJ1-5 | few | TRBV20-1 | CSARDGNNQPQHF | TGCAGTGCTAGGGACGGCAACAATCAGCCCCAGCATTTT
- | TRBJ2-1 | - | TRBV3-1 | CASSQERSQLFF | TGTGCCAGCAGCCAAGAGCGGAGCCAGCTTTTCTTC
- | TRBJ2-1 | few | TRBV7-2 | CASNLDISLNEQFF | TGTGCCAGCAACTTAGACATATCCCTCAATGAGCAGTTCTTC
TRBD1 | TRBJ2-7 | few | TRBV27 | CASSRGTGGREQYF | TGTGCCAGCAGCCGGGGGACAGGAGGAAGGGAGCAGTACTTC
TRBD2 | TRBJ2-3 | few | TRBV6-6 | CASGGGRPDTQYF | TGTGCCAGCGGCGGGGGGCGCCCAGATACGCAGTATTTT
- | TRBJ2-5 | - | TRBV7-2 | CASSRTVRETQYF | TGTGCCAGCAGCCGGACAGTTCGGGAGACCCAGTACTTC
TRBD1 | TRBJ2-5 | few | TRBV6-2/TRBV6-3 | CASSSGTGPAETQYF | TGTGCCAGCAGTTCCGGGACAGGGCCCGCAGAGACCCAGTACTTC
TRBD2 | TRBJ2-1 | - | TRBV9 | CASSVFPSGNEQFF | TGTGCCAGCAGCGTATTTCCTAGCGGGAATGAGCAGTTCTTC
- | TRBJ1-1 | - | TRBV5-1 | CASSLEGAPNTEAFF | TGCGCCAGCAGCTTGGAAGGGGCCCCGAACACTGAAGCTTTCTTT
- | TRBJ2-1 | - | TRBV5-1 | CASSLRFTGRRILSNNEQFF | TGCGCCAGCAGCTTGAGGTTCACGGGACGTCGGATTCTTTCTAACAATGAGCAGTTCTTC
- | TRBJ2-3 | - | TRBV15 | CATSKEKLRDSTDTQYF | TGTGCCACCAGCAAAGAGAAACTCCGGGACAGCACAGATACGCAGTATTTT
TRBD1 | TRBJ2-5 | few | TRBV10-3 | CAISGTGTETQYF | TGTGCCATCAGTGGGACAGGTACAGAGACCCAGTACTTC
- | TRBJ1-1 | many | TRBV29-1 | CSVTQNTEAFF | TGCAGCGTAACACAGAACACTGAAGCTTTCTTT
- | TRBJ2-7 | - | TRBV2 | CASSEARLNYEQYF | TGTGCCAGCAGTGAAGCACGCCTGAATTACGAGCAGTACTTC
- | TRBJ2-1 | - | TRBV28 | CASSSTLGAEQFF | TGTGCCAGCAGCAGTACCCTAGGCGCTGAGCAGTTCTTC
TRBD1 | TRBJ1-6 | few | TRBV6-5 | CASSYSSRGQSYNSPLHF | TGTGCCAGCAGTTACTCGAGCAGGGGGCAGTCCTATAATTCACCCCTCCACTTT
- | TRBJ2-7 | - | TRBV5-1 | CASRGEVQGTYEQYF | TGCGCCAGCAGGGGGGAGGTACAGGGAACCTACGAGCAGTACTTC
- | TRBJ1-4 | many | TRBV5-1 | CASSLGNEKLFF | TGCGCCAGCAGCCTAGGAAATGAAAAACTGTTTTTT
- | TRBJ1-6 | few | TRBV6-5 | CASSYFRGYNSPLHF | TGTGCCAGCAGTTATTTCAGGGGATATAATTCACCCCTCCACTTT
- | TRBJ2-7 | - | TRBV20-1 | CSARGHPLVYEQYF | TGCAGTGCTAGAGGTCATCCCCTGGTCTACGAGCAGTACTTC